This TCR beta chain was sequenced for a study of T cells and Merkel cell carcinoma outcomes (dated by TCRdb to about 2020). Study-wide context: The study looked at whether the tumor T-cell repertoire and T-cell density could predict clinical outcome in patients with Merkel cell carcinoma. What the study reported, not specific to this receptor: Clinical outcomes in Merkel cell carcinoma patients were reported to be predicted by T-cell repertoire features combined with T-cell density.

As for this clone: Its recognized antigen is unknown. No quality values exist for individual bases; no much larger clone is one base distant.

The samples were taken from patients with Merkel cell carcinoma. Preparation of the library involved the immunoSEQ multiplex PCR assay. The table was pulled from immuneACCESS by TCRdb, which kept in-frame rearrangements only. Such tables lose some clones; where checked, under half of the loss comes from unresolved V genes, and the rest has no known cause. This sample gives some 6,500 clones in total; about nine tenths of them show up just once. Clones ranked in the top ten supply 2.5% to 3.5% of the sample. Between the V and J ends, shortened by 3 bases and 4 bases respectively, the junction contains 12 bases. The CDR3 numbers 14 residues from cysteine through phenylalanine. Only the CDR3 region is kept as DNA, spanning 42 bases read in frame from base 1. For CDR1 and CDR2, the germline V gene lists MGHDK and SYGVNS.

The specimen was tumor tissue from Merkel cell carcinoma. In this chain, TRBV25-1 is recombined with TRBJ1-2, with no confidently assigned D gene. This TCR was sampled from a human donor with Merkel cell carcinoma. The nucleotide sequence is TGTGCCAGCAGTGATTCAGCTCTGAGCTATGGCTACACCTTC. It is translated as CASSDSALSYGYTF.